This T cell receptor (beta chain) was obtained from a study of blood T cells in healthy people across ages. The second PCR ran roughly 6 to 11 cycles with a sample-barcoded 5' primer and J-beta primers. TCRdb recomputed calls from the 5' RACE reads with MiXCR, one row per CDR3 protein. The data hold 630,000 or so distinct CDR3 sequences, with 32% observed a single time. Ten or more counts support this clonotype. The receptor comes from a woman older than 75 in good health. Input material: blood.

CDR3 DNA sequence: TGTGCCAGCAGTTTATCTCCAGGGGTTTCCTACGAGCAGTACTTC. The encoded protein is CASSLSPGVSYEQYF. The V and J genes are TRBV27 and TRBJ2-7; tentatively, D is TRBD1 (6 bases). Trimming shortened V by 0 bases and J by 1 base, and 10 bases separated the two germline ends. CDR1 is MNHEY, CDR2 SMNVEV, per germline (reference sequence). The CDR3 spans 15 residues.